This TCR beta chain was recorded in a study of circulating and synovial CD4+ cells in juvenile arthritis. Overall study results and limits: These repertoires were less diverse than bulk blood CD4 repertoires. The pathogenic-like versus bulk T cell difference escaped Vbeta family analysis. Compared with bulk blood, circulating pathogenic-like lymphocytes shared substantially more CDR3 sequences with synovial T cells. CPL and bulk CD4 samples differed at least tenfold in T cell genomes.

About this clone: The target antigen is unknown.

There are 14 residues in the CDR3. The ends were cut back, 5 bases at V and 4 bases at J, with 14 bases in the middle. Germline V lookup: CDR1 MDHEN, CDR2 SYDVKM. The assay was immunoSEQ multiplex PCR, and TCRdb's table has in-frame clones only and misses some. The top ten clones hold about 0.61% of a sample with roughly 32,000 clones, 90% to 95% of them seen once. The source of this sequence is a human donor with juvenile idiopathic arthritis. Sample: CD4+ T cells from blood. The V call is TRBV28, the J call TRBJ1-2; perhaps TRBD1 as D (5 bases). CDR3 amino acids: CASSRRDLVYGYTF. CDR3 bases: TGTGCCAGCAGTCGCCGGGACTTGGTCTATGGCTACACCTTC.